The sequence of this T cell receptor beta chain was determined in a study of Ad26.COV2.S vaccination and SARS-CoV-2 variants. Study details: In the study, Ad26.COV2.S was injected intramuscularly once, or twice 56 days apart.

Sequencing used immunoSEQ multiplex PCR; TCRdb keeps in-frame clones, though not all of them. This repertoire shows about 350,000 clones, 80% to 90% found once; its top ten account for 5%. Treatment noted: over 15 received Ad26.COV2.S at low or high dose, single or two shots; about five received placebo; per-sample allocation not given. Following the first vaccine or placebo injection, samples were taken on day 63. The CDR3 totals 13 residues. CDR1 LNHDA and CDR2 SQIVND come from the germline V gene (reference sequence). V shed 10 bases and J shed 6 bases, with 18 bases lying between them. This specimen consisted of peripheral blood, obtained in a trial of Ad26.COV2.S vaccine versus placebo. The chain combines TRBV19 with TRBJ1-2, with a possible D match to TRBD1 (5 bases). This clonotype was sampled from a person between 18 and 65 years old who received the Ad26.COV2.S COVID-19 vaccine or a placebo. In DNA, the CDR3 is TGTGCCACTACCGTCCGGGGGATCGATGGCTACACCTTC. Translation: CATTVRGIDGYTF.